The 21 T cell receptor beta chains given below trace back to one sample, sequenced in a study of T cell responses to AZD1222 COVID-19 vaccine. Using immunoSEQ multiplex PCR, the repertoire was profiled, and TCRdb retains in-frame clones only, with some absent. The profile shows around 130,000 clones, roughly 89% of them singletons. The sequences come from peripheral blood, collected 28 days after the second dose of the MenACWY control vaccine. These TCRs come from an adult who received the MenACWY meningococcal vaccine as a control.

This clone was recorded only once. This chain uses TRBV28 with TRBJ1-5; no reliable D call. CDR1 and CDR2 (germline): MDHEN, SYDVKM. V gave up 7 bases and J gave up 0 bases, with 13 bases separating them. CDR3 length: 15 residues. The CDR3 DNA reads as TGTGCCAGCACAAACGCGGGGTATAGCAATCAGCCCCAGCATTTT. This encodes CASTNAGYSNQPQHF.

This CDR3 is CASANGGYYGYTF. DNA for the CDR3: TGTGCCAGCGCTAACGGGGGCTACTATGGCTACACCTTC. The chain carries TRBV12-3 or TRBV12-4 and TRBJ1-2; TRBD1 is a possible D gene (6 bases). Trimming removed 8 bases at V and 3 bases at J, with 13 bases between. The CDR3 has 13 residues.

This rearrangement joins TRBV6-1 to TRBJ2-5; perhaps D is TRBD1 or TRBD2 (5 bases each). CDR3 size: 13 residues. The V gene lost 5 bases and the J gene lost 4 bases, with 11 bases spanning the gap. The V gene's germline CDR1 is MNHNS and CDR2 SASEGT. The CDR3 bases are TGTGCCAGCAGTCGGACTGGGGGAGAGACCCAGTACTTC. Translating gives CASSRTGGETQYF.

V usage is TRBV18 and J usage is TRBJ2-7; 10 bases match TRBD2. V dropped 4 bases and J dropped 0; count of bases not matched to a gene: 12. The CDR3 contains 18 residues. Germline-derived CDR1 and CDR2 are KGHSH and LQKENI. The CDR3 DNA follows: TGTGCCAGCTCACGGAACCCCTTAGCGGGGGGAAGCTCCTACGAGCAGTACTTC. Residues: CASSRNPLAGGSSYEQYF.

The gene calls are TRBV19 and TRBJ1-2, with 10 positions matching TRBD1. This CDR3 has 14 residues. Germline CDR1 LNHDA, CDR2 SQIVND (reference sequence). Unmatched junction bases numbered 9, after V lost 7 bases and J lost 7 bases. In DNA, the CDR3 is TGTGCCAGTACCGTATCCGGGGACAGGGGTGGCTACACCTTC. Its protein product is CASTVSGDRGGYTF.

The rearrangement uses TRBV2 and TRBJ2-7; D perhaps matches TRBD2 (5 bases). Germline V gives CDR1 SNHLY, CDR2 FYNNEI. The V gene lost 3 bases and the J gene lost 0 bases, with 9 bases spanning the gap. This CDR3 has 14 amino acids. The CDR3 sequence: CASSDRGISYEQYF. The CDR3 bases are TGTGCCAGCAGTGATCGGGGAATCTCCTACGAGCAGTACTTC.

This chain joins TRBV29-1 and TRBJ2-5, with a tentative D call TRBD2 (6 bases). CDR1 and CDR2 from the germline V gene are SQVTM and ANQGSEA. The V gene lost 6 bases and the J gene lost 5 bases, with 13 bases spanning the gap. The CDR3 runs to 12 residues. CDR3 sequence: CSVKISGETQYF. The CDR3 DNA reads TGCAGCGTCAAAATTAGCGGCGAGACCCAGTACTTC.

In this sample, this clone turned up once. J is TRBJ1-5 and V is TRBV11-2; weak D call: TRBD1 (5 bases). Trimming shortened V by 0 bases and J by 2 bases, and 8 bases separated the two germline ends. Germline assignment: CDR1 SGHAT and CDR2 FQNNGV. The CDR3 is 15 amino acids. The CDR3 protein is CASSLDVGGNQPQHF. DNA of the CDR3: TGTGCCAGCAGCTTAGATGTAGGGGGCAATCAGCCCCAGCATTTT.

The chain employs TRBV6-2 or TRBV6-3 and TRBJ2-5; 15 nucleotides line up with TRBD2. In germline, CDR1 is MNHEY, CDR2 SVGEGT. Trimming cost V 2 bases and J 2 bases; bases outside gene matches: 0. The CDR3 length is 16 residues. In nucleotides, the CDR3 is TGTGCCAGCAGTTACGGACTAGCGGGAGGGCAAGAGACCCAGTACTTC. This gives the protein CASSYGLAGGQETQYF.

The chain links TRBV12-3 or TRBV12-4 to TRBJ1-2, with 8 bases lining up with TRBD1. CDR3 length equals 13 residues. V shed 7 bases and J 4 bases; nucleotides not matched to a gene: 5. The CDR3 reads CASTKQGVYGYTF. CDR3 nucleotide sequence: TGTGCCAGCACCAAACAGGGGGTCTATGGCTACACCTTC.

This chain joins TRBV30 and TRBJ1-2, with 9 nucleotides matching TRBD1. The CDR3 loop spans 13 amino acids. CDR1 is GTSNPN, CDR2 SVGIG, per germline (reference sequence). V lost 2 bases and J lost 8; bases outside the gene matches: 6. CDR3 residues: CAWSKQGAGGYTF. CDR3 DNA sequence: TGTGCCTGGAGTAAACAGGGGGCAGGCGGCTACACCTTC.

The chain combines TRBV16 with TRBJ1-1, with D perhaps matching TRBD1 (5 bases). This CDR3 comprises 13 residues. V shed 4 bases and J shed 4 bases, with 10 bases lying between them. CDR1 and CDR2 (germline): KGHSY, FQNENV. CDR3 sequence reads: CASSRGLGTEAFF. CDR3 DNA sequence: TGTGCCAGCAGCCGGGGGTTGGGCACTGAAGCTTTCTTT.

The chain recombines TRBV6-5 with TRBJ1-1, with 9 positions matching TRBD1. Unmatched junction bases numbered 2, after V lost 6 bases and J lost 3 bases. CDR3 size: 13 residues. Germline CDR1 reads MNHEY; CDR2 reads SVGAGI. Here the CDR3 DNA reads TGTGCCAGCAGGGACAGGGGCGACACTGAAGCTTTCTTT. Translation: CASRDRGDTEAFF.

The chain recombines TRBV3-1 (or the pseudogene TRBV3-2) with TRBJ2-2; perhaps TRBD1 as D (6 bases). Germline lookup yields CDR1 LGHDT and CDR2 YNNKEL (reference sequence). Trimming removed 0 bases from V and 5 bases from J, with 13 bases in between. The CDR3 is 16 residues long. This chain's CDR3 is CASSQDPQGWTGELFF. The CDR3 bases are TGTGCCAGCAGCCAAGATCCCCAGGGGTGGACCGGGGAGCTGTTTTTT.

The chain links TRBV19 to TRBJ1-3; D gene ambiguous. Deletions cut 3 bases from V and 2 bases from J, with 11 bases between. This CDR3 region has 15 residues. Germline V gene lookup returns CDR1 LNHDA and CDR2 SQIVND (reference sequence). The CDR3 DNA reads as TGTGCCAGTAGTATCTGGGAATCCGCTGGAAACACCATATATTTT. Translating gives CASSIWESAGNTIYF.

This chain links TRBV10-2 with TRBJ2-1; 10 bases map to TRBD2. This CDR3 contains 17 residues. Germline-derived CDR1 and CDR2 are WSHSY and SAAADI. The ends lost 3 bases at V and 0 bases at J; junction bases unmatched: 5. The CDR3 spells CASSEGLAASSYNEQFF. CDR3 DNA sequence: TGCGCCAGCAGTGAAGGACTAGCGGCTAGCTCCTACAATGAGCAGTTCTTC.

This clone has just one count. The chain employs TRBV7-6 and TRBJ2-2; TRBD1 agrees at 7 bases. Germline trimming cut 5 bases from V and 5 bases from J; bases unmatched to any gene: 8. CDR3 size: 15 residues. CDR1 and CDR2 from the germline V gene are SGHVS and FNYEAQ. CDR3 bases: TGTGCCAGCAGCAACCTCATGACAGGGACCGGGGAGCTGTTTTTT. This sequence encodes CASSNLMTGTGELFF.

The rearrangement uses TRBV7-2 and TRBJ2-7; 7 positions match TRBD1. The CDR3 has 19 amino acids. Per the germline V gene, CDR1 is SGHTA and CDR2 is FQGNSA. Trimming at V came to 1 base and at J to 2 bases, leaving 17 bases not matched to a gene. The CDR3 loop is CASSLGPLRDSWETYEQYF. In DNA form, the CDR3 reads TGTGCCAGCAGCTTAGGACCCCTTAGGGACAGTTGGGAAACCTACGAGCAGTACTTC.

This sequence joins TRBV29-1 and TRBJ2-7; 12 bases fit TRBD2. The V and J ends lost 1 base and 6 bases, in that order; junction bases with no gene match: 4. CDR1 SQVTM and CDR2 ANQGSEA come from the germline V gene. The CDR3 extends over 14 amino acids. This CDR3 reads CSVEGPSGGAEQYF. As DNA, the CDR3 is TGCAGCGTTGAAGGGCCTAGCGGGGGGGCCGAGCAGTACTTC.

The rearrangement links TRBV10-3 to TRBJ1-1; D is perhaps TRBD1 (5 bases). The CDR3 totals 14 residues. Germline V gene lookup returns CDR1 ENHRY and CDR2 SYGVKD. V was shortened by 2 bases and J by 1 base, with 8 bases between the two germline ends. CDR3 DNA: TGTGCCATCAGTGAGCAGGGATCGAACACTGAAGCTTTCTTT. It specifies CAISEQGSNTEAFF.

Here the CDR3 reads CASSSRTGGGTDTQYF. CDR3 DNA: TGTGCCAGCAGCTCCCGGACAGGGGGAGGGACAGATACGCAGTATTTT. The rearrangement joins TRBV7-8 to TRBJ2-3, with TRBD1 identical over 10 bases. CDR1 is SGHVS and CDR2 is FQNEAQ in the germline V gene. After removal of 4 bases from V and 3 bases from J, the junction contained 7 bases not matched to a gene. The CDR3 contains 16 residues.